Sequencing of this TCR beta chain was carried out in a study of human T cells and chemical hapten exposure. Study at large: Alopecia areata, totalis and universalis patients, mostly female, were included.

This clonotype was detected a few times. What it binds is not known. The germline CDR1 and CDR2 sequences are LGHNA and YSLEER. J lost 5 bases, V lost 4 bases, and 5 bases had no gene match. This CDR3 has 16 amino acids. Library preparation tagged each individual cDNA molecule with a unique molecular identifier. Via MiXCR, TCRdb re-called the RACE reads, giving one row per CDR3 protein. The data show 75,000 to 90,000 distinct CDR3 sequences, with over 9.5% seen just once and 5% held by the top ten. Stated time point: patch test 2, 6 weeks after DPC sensitization. Stated treatment: therapeutic diphenylcyclopropenone sensitization with weekly scalp DPC. Study results and limitations: DPC sensitization did not alter TCRs above 1 in 1000 frequency. PT1 expanded TCR counts correlated positively with patch test score.

The rearrangement joins TRBV4-3 to TRBJ1-6, with 10 nucleotides matching TRBD1. The source is a woman aged 45-59 years with alopecia areata. Some clones in this sample may be carry-over from other donors' samples. Sample: whole blood, taken in connection with sensitization to the hapten diphenylcyclopropenone (DPC). The CDR3 nucleotides are TGCGCCAGCAGCCGGGGAGGGACAGGGGATAATTCACCCCTCCACTTT. Translating it yields CASSRGGTGDNSPLHF.